The subject of this entry is one T cell receptor (beta chain). Measured with immunoSEQ multiplex PCR; TCRdb has only the in-frame clones, and not every one. Among roughly 60,000 clones listed, 78% were seen once. The CDR3 has 15 residues. Deletions cut 5 bases from V and 4 bases from J, with 18 bases between. In germline, CDR1 is SGHNT, CDR2 YYREEE (reference sequence). The sample belongs to a study of blood T cell repertoires in COVID-19. This chain links TRBV5-4 with TRBJ1-2; tentatively, D is TRBD1 (5 bases). Sequenced material: peripheral blood. The sequence was obtained from a human donor in a cohort sampled during active COVID-19. The CDR3 loop is CASSSRERGAYGYTF. CDR3 DNA sequence: TGTGCCAGCAGTTCCCGCGAGCGGGGCGCCTATGGCTACACCTTC. Complete variable domain (other parts from reference TRBV5-4 and TRBJ1-2): ETGVTQSPTHLIKTRGQQVTLRCSSQSGHNTVSWYQQALGQGPQFIFQYYREEENGRGNFPPRFSGLQFPNYSSELNVNALELDDSALYLCASSSRERGAYGYTFGSGTRLTVV.